These T cell receptor beta chains were read from a single sample in a study of blood T cell repertoires in COVID-19. Generated by immunoSEQ multiplex PCR, the TCRdb table keeps only in-frame clones and is missing some. This table holds a few hundred thousand clones, approximately 86% found once. The sequenced material came from peripheral blood. Receptors were obtained from a woman in her 70s with active or convalescent COVID-19. Both conserved end residues are part of each CDR3. The D gene is left open where the match is weak. Clone sizes are given selectively: once, few, many, or a class where the clone is expanded.

d_call: TRBD1; j_call: TRBJ2-7; clone_size: NA; v_call: TRBV5-6; cdr3_aa: CASSLAGTGEHEQYF; cdr3_nt: TGTGCCAGCAGCTTGGCCGGGACAGGGGAACACGAGCAGTACTTC
d_call: NA; j_call: TRBJ2-7; clone_size: NA; v_call: TRBV19; cdr3_aa: CASSPTGKGYEQYF; cdr3_nt: TGTGCCAGTAGCCCCACAGGGAAAGGCTACGAGCAGTACTTC
d_call: TRBD1; j_call: TRBJ1-4; clone_size: few; v_call: TRBV6-6; cdr3_aa: CASSFRGQGGEKLFF; cdr3_nt: TGTGCCAGCAGTTTCCGGGGACAGGGGGGTGAAAAACTGTTTTTT
d_call: NA; j_call: TRBJ1-2; clone_size: NA; v_call: TRBV7-9; cdr3_aa: CASSLLGTMGWMTNYGYTF; cdr3_nt: TGTGCCAGCAGCTTACTGGGGACAATGGGGTGGATGACTAACTATGGCTACACCTTC
d_call: NA; j_call: TRBJ2-2; clone_size: once; v_call: TRBV25-1; cdr3_aa: CASSKLSPAGELFF; cdr3_nt: TGTGCCAGCAGCAAATTAAGTCCGGCCGGGGAGCTGTTTTTT
d_call: NA; j_call: TRBJ2-1; clone_size: NA; v_call: TRBV12-5; cdr3_aa: CASGLVLGGGADGHEQFF; cdr3_nt: TGTGCTAGTGGTTTGGTACTTGGCGGGGGCGCCGACGGCCATGAGCAGTTCTTC
d_call: NA; j_call: TRBJ1-2; clone_size: NA; v_call: TRBV7-3; cdr3_aa: CASSLIEGISGYTF; cdr3_nt: TGTGCCAGCAGCTTAATTGAGGGCATCAGCGGCTACACCTTC
d_call: TRBD2; j_call: TRBJ2-1; clone_size: NA; v_call: TRBV6-5; cdr3_aa: CASSRLANEQFF; cdr3_nt: TGTGCCAGCAGCAGACTAGCTAATGAGCAGTTCTTC
d_call: NA; j_call: TRBJ2-4; clone_size: NA; v_call: TRBV2; cdr3_aa: CASSATGTIAKNIQYF; cdr3_nt: TGTGCCAGCAGTGCCACAGGGACCATAGCCAAAAACATTCAGTACTTC
d_call: NA; j_call: TRBJ1-4; clone_size: NA; v_call: TRBV7-2; cdr3_aa: CASSSQGRNEKLFF; cdr3_nt: TGTGCCAGCAGCTCACAGGGAAGAAATGAAAAACTGTTTTTT
d_call: NA; j_call: TRBJ1-3; clone_size: NA; v_call: TRBV28; cdr3_aa: CASSSVGNTIYF; cdr3_nt: TGTGCCAGCAGTTCTGTAGGAAACACCATATATTTT
d_call: NA; j_call: TRBJ1-1; clone_size: few; v_call: TRBV27; cdr3_aa: CASSFSQVNTEAFF; cdr3_nt: TGTGCCAGCAGTTTCTCACAGGTGAACACTGAAGCTTTCTTT
d_call: NA; j_call: TRBJ2-1; clone_size: NA; v_call: TRBV18; cdr3_aa: CASSLGTGTNNEQFF; cdr3_nt: TGTGCCAGCTCACTCGGAACCGGGACAAACAATGAGCAGTTCTTC
d_call: NA; j_call: TRBJ2-3; clone_size: NA; v_call: TRBV14; cdr3_aa: CASSRPNAITGTDTQYF; cdr3_nt: TGTGCCAGCAGCCGTCCCAACGCGATAACCGGCACAGATACGCAGTATTTT
d_call: TRBD1; j_call: TRBJ1-5; clone_size: NA; v_call: TRBV10-3; cdr3_aa: CAISESIGGRDQPQHF; cdr3_nt: TGTGCCATCAGTGAGTCGATAGGGGGCAGAGATCAGCCCCAGCATTTT
d_call: TRBD2; j_call: TRBJ2-3; clone_size: NA; v_call: TRBV9; cdr3_aa: CASSVGAGTTDTQYF; cdr3_nt: TGTGCCAGCAGCGTAGGAGCGGGAACCACAGATACGCAGTATTTT
d_call: NA; j_call: TRBJ1-2; clone_size: NA; v_call: TRBV6-6; cdr3_aa: CASSPGGGNYGYTF; cdr3_nt: TGTGCCAGCAGTCCCGGTGGCGGAAACTATGGCTACACCTTC
d_call: NA; j_call: TRBJ1-1; clone_size: NA; v_call: TRBV5-6; cdr3_aa: CASSWGGSEAFF; cdr3_nt: TGTGCCAGCAGCTGGGGGGGTTCCGAAGCTTTCTTT
d_call: NA; j_call: TRBJ2-1; clone_size: NA; v_call: TRBV27; cdr3_aa: CASRISTGHYNEQFF; cdr3_nt: TGTGCCAGCAGAATTAGCACAGGCCACTACAATGAGCAGTTCTTC
d_call: TRBD1; j_call: TRBJ2-6; clone_size: NA; v_call: TRBV14; cdr3_aa: CASSQATGGWANVLTF; cdr3_nt: TGTGCCAGCAGCCAAGCGACAGGGGGCTGGGCCAACGTCCTGACTTTC
d_call: TRBD1; j_call: TRBJ1-1; clone_size: NA; v_call: TRBV13; cdr3_aa: CASSPGTAEAFF; cdr3_nt: TGTGCCAGCAGCCCTGGGACAGCTGAAGCTTTCTTT
d_call: NA; j_call: TRBJ1-2; clone_size: NA; v_call: TRBV19; cdr3_aa: CASSIAHSGRISHGYTF; cdr3_nt: TGTGCCAGTAGTATAGCCCACTCGGGGAGGATCTCGCATGGCTACACCTTC
d_call: TRBD1; j_call: TRBJ1-4; clone_size: NA; v_call: TRBV7-9; cdr3_aa: CASRPGQGTTNEKLFF; cdr3_nt: TGTGCCAGCAGGCCGGGACAGGGAACAACTAATGAAAAACTGTTTTTT
d_call: NA; j_call: TRBJ1-5; clone_size: NA; v_call: TRBV7-2; cdr3_aa: CASSYYLDSNQPQHF; cdr3_nt: TGTGCCAGCAGCTACTACTTAGATAGCAATCAGCCCCAGCATTTT
d_call: TRBD1; j_call: TRBJ1-1; clone_size: few; v_call: TRBV9; cdr3_aa: CASSSRGEAFF; cdr3_nt: TGTGCCAGCAGCTCCAGGGGGGAAGCTTTCTTT
d_call: NA; j_call: TRBJ1-5; clone_size: NA; v_call: TRBV6-1; cdr3_aa: CASSDRDTDSSWGNQPQHF; cdr3_nt: TGTGCCAGCAGTGACCGGGACACAGACTCAAGCTGGGGAAATCAGCCCCAGCATTTT
d_call: NA; j_call: TRBJ2-1; clone_size: NA; v_call: TRBV5-1; cdr3_aa: CASSLVFSLNNEQFF; cdr3_nt: TGCGCCAGCAGCTTGGTTTTCTCCCTTAACAATGAGCAGTTCTTC
d_call: TRBD2; j_call: TRBJ2-1; clone_size: NA; v_call: TRBV7-9; cdr3_aa: CASSYPLAGGGEQFF; cdr3_nt: TGTGCCAGCAGCTATCCTCTAGCGGGGGGAGGGGAGCAGTTCTTC
d_call: NA; j_call: TRBJ2-4; clone_size: NA; v_call: TRBV5-8; cdr3_aa: CASSSGQKNIQYF; cdr3_nt: TGTGCCAGCAGCTCAGGACAGAAAAACATTCAGTACTTC
d_call: TRBD2; j_call: TRBJ2-5; clone_size: NA; v_call: TRBV6-5; cdr3_aa: CASSFSSGGGGETQYF; cdr3_nt: TGTGCCAGCAGTTTTTCTAGCGGGGGGGGCGGGGAGACCCAGTACTTC
d_call: NA; j_call: TRBJ2-7; clone_size: NA; v_call: TRBV9; cdr3_aa: CASSLGRRGRAEQYF; cdr3_nt: TGTGCCAGCAGCCTCGGCCGTAGGGGTAGGGCCGAGCAGTACTTC
d_call: NA; j_call: TRBJ1-2; clone_size: NA; v_call: TRBV6-4; cdr3_aa: CARPRRWTHYGYTF; cdr3_nt: TGTGCCAGGCCCCGAAGATGGACACACTATGGCTACACCTTC
d_call: NA; j_call: TRBJ2-3; clone_size: NA; v_call: TRBV3-1/TRBV3-2; cdr3_aa: CASSLNPGGRDTQYF; cdr3_nt: TGTGCCAGCAGCCTCAACCCCGGGGGTCGGGATACGCAGTATTTT
d_call: NA; j_call: TRBJ2-2; clone_size: NA; v_call: TRBV15; cdr3_aa: CATSRDTGLATGELFF; cdr3_nt: TGTGCCACCAGCAGAGATACAGGGCTGGCCACCGGGGAGCTGTTTTTT
d_call: NA; j_call: TRBJ1-2; clone_size: NA; v_call: TRBV18; cdr3_aa: CASSPNGGVDGYTF; cdr3_nt: TGTGCCAGCTCACCCAACGGAGGAGTTGATGGCTACACCTTC
d_call: TRBD1; j_call: TRBJ2-7; clone_size: NA; v_call: TRBV5-5; cdr3_aa: CASSRTGGGNYEQYF; cdr3_nt: TGTGCCAGCAGCAGGACAGGGGGAGGAAACTACGAGCAGTACTTC
d_call: TRBD2; j_call: TRBJ2-2; clone_size: NA; v_call: TRBV6-2/TRBV6-3; cdr3_aa: CASSYDSSGGAGPGELFF; cdr3_nt: TGTGCCAGCAGTTACGATTCTAGCGGGGGGGCCGGTCCCGGGGAGCTGTTTTTT
d_call: NA; j_call: TRBJ1-6; clone_size: NA; v_call: TRBV5-4; cdr3_aa: CASSLGPWRNNSPLHF; cdr3_nt: TGTGCCAGCAGCTTGGGGCCGTGGAGAAATAATTCACCCCTCCACTTT
d_call: NA; j_call: TRBJ1-4; clone_size: NA; v_call: TRBV18; cdr3_aa: CASSPPFQKKLFF; cdr3_nt: TGTGCCAGCTCACCACCGTTCCAAAAAAAACTGTTTTTT
d_call: NA; j_call: TRBJ1-1; clone_size: NA; v_call: TRBV7-8; cdr3_aa: CASSSPLNTEAFF; cdr3_nt: TGTGCCAGCAGCTCTCCCCTGAACACTGAAGCTTTCTTT
d_call: TRBD1; j_call: TRBJ1-2; clone_size: NA; v_call: TRBV11-2; cdr3_aa: CASSPPLDRGHKRIYGYTF; cdr3_nt: TGTGCCAGCAGCCCTCCCTTAGACAGGGGACACAAAAGAATCTATGGCTACACCTTC